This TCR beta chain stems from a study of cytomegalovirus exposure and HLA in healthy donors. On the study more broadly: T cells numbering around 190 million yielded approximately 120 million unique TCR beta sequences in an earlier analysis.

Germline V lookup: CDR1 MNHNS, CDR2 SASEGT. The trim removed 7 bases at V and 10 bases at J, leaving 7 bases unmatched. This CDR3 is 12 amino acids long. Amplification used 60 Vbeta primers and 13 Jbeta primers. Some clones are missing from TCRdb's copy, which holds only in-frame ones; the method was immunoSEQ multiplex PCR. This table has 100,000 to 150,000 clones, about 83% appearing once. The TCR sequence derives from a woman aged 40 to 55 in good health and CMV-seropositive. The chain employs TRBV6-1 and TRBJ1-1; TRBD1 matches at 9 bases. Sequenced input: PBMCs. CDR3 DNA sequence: TGTGCCAGCACTTTAACAGGGGGCCGAGCTTTCTTT. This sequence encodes CASTLTGGRAFF.